The clone carrying this TCR beta chain came up a few times. Its antigen is as yet unknown. Additional DNA sequences in this sample encode the identical CDR3. The entry originates in a study of beta chain features in type 1 diabetes. Study-wide findings and caveats: Researchers report that Type 1 diabetes patients had moderately but significantly shorter TCRB CDR3s across all four CD4+ subsets.

The length of the CDR3 is 13 residues. Trimming cost V 2 bases and J 6 bases, with 9 bases left between them. Looked up from germline, CDR1 is SGHRS and CDR2 is YFSETQ. Sorting with CD45RO/CCR7/CD25/CD127/CD95/CD27 yielded naive, central memory, regulatory and stem-like memory CD4+ cells. Sort purity for all populations was recorded as exceeding 98%. Sequenced material consisted of expressed TCRB transcripts (all of the isolated RNA was reverse transcribed). Naive, central memory and regulatory T cell samples averaged roughly 4 million reads. Here immunoSEQ multiplex PCR was the method, and the copy in TCRdb shows in-frame clones only, minus some. The repertoire holds approximately 270,000 clones, roughly an eighth seen once, with about 0.016% in the top ten.

Sample: naive CD4+ T cells from blood. This sequence joins TRBV5-1 and TRBJ1-5; D is possibly TRBD1 (6 bases). The sequence was obtained from a man aged 25-45 years with type 1 diabetes. The CDR3 DNA reads TGCGCCAGCAGCTTACAGGGCTCTCAGCCCCAGCATTTT. This translates into CASSLQGSQPQHF.